This entry concerns a single T cell receptor (beta chain). The germline gives CDR1 MGHDK, CDR2 SYGVNS. V shed 4 bases and J 4 bases; nucleotides not matched to a gene: 8. The CDR3 extends over 15 amino acids. The data belong to a study of blood T cell repertoires in COVID-19. As for the study in general: The samples span acute and convalescent COVID-19 from the United States, Italy and Spain. The cDNA or gDNA used as material had been derived from T cells, B-cell-depleted T cells, or PBMCs.

The assay was immunoSEQ multiplex PCR, and TCRdb's table has in-frame clones only and misses some. Of 110,000 or so clones in the sample, 75% to 90% were seen once. The rearrangement uses TRBV25-1 and TRBJ2-7, with 9 bases lining up with TRBD1. This receptor was identified in a human donor in a cohort sampled during active COVID-19. Input material: peripheral blood. The CDR3 spells CASSGRDRAIYEQYF. CDR3 nucleotides: TGTGCCAGCAGTGGCCGGGACAGGGCTATTTACGAGCAGTACTTC.